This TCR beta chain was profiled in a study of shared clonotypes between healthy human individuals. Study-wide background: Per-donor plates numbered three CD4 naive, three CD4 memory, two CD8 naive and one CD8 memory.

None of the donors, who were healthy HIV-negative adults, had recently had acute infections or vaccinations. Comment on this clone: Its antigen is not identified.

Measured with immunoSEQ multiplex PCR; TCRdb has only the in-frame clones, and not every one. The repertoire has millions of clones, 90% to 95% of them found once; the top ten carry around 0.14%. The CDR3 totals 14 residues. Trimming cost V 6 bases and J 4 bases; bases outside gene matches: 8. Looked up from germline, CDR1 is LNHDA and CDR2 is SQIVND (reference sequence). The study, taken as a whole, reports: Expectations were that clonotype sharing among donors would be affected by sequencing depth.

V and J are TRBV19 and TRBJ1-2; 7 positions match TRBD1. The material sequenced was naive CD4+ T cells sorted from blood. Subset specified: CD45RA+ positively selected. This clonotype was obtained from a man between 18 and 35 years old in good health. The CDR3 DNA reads TGTGCCAGTAGGCATTTGGGGACAGCCTATGGCTACACCTTC. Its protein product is CASRHLGTAYGYTF.